The sequence of this TCR beta chain was determined in a study of T cells in Graves' hyperthyroidism and ophthalmopathy. Graves' hyperthyroidism was deemed stable given no ophthalmopathy progression within 18 months. Trimming shortened V by 1 base and J by 5 bases, and 11 bases separated the two germline ends. CDR3 size: 13 residues. Germline V gene sequence: CDR1 DFQATT, CDR2 SNEGSKA (reference sequence). It was RNA transcripts that yielded the amplified TCR beta CDR3 regions. Researchers ran a first-round RT-PCR on the TCR CDR3 using the HTBI primer set. TCRdb redid the calling of the multiplex PCR reads with MiXCR, one entry per CDR3 protein. The sample has roughly 700,000 distinct CDR3 sequences, roughly 17% seen once. To note about this clonotype: This may be a read error, as it is one base from a much larger clone.

The TCR originated in a man aged 50 to 59 with Graves' hyperthyroidism. Sequenced sample: blood. The V gene is TRBV20-1, the J gene TRBJ1-2; D remains ambiguous. CDR3 sequence reads: CSARVRSRYGYTF. In DNA, the CDR3 is TGCAGTGCTAGAGTTCGGTCGAGGTATGGCTACACCTTC.